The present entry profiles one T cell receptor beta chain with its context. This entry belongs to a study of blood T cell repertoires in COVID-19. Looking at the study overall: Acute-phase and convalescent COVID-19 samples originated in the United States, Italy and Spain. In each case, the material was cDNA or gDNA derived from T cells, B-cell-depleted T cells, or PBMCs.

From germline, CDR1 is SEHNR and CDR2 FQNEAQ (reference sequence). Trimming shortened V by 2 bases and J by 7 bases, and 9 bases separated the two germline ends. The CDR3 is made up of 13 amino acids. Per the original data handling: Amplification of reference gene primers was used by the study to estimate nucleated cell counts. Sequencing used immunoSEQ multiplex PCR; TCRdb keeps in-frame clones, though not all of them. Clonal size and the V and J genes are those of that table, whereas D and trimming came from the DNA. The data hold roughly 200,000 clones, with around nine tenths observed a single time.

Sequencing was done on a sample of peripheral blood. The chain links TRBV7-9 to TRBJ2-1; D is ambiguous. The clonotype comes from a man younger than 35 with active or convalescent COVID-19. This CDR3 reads CASSLLPVNEQFF. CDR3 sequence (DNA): TGTGCCAGCAGCTTACTCCCCGTAAATGAGCAGTTCTTC.